This T cell receptor (beta chain) was recorded in a study of blood T cell repertoires in COVID-19. Whole-study context: Whether acute or convalescent, the COVID-19 samples came from the United States, Italy and Spain. T cells, B-cell-depleted T cells, or PBMCs supplied cDNA or gDNA.

V shed 6 bases and J shed 4 bases, with 18 bases lying between them. The CDR3 loop spans 16 amino acids. Per the germline V gene, CDR1 is KGHSH and CDR2 is LQKENI. Original data processing: Nucleated cell counts were estimated from reference gene primer amplification. Here immunoSEQ multiplex PCR was the method, and the copy in TCRdb shows in-frame clones only, minus some. The D gene and trimming were derived from the DNA, and the V and J assignments and clone size from that table. The table includes about 98,000 clones, more than 70% detected once. The V and J genes are TRBV18 and TRBJ1-4; perhaps TRBD1 as D (6 bases). The receptor was isolated from a man aged 65-85 years with acute or convalescent COVID-19. Sequencing was performed on peripheral blood. DNA of the CDR3: TGTGCCAGCTCTCGCAGCGGTACAGGGCTTAATGAAAAACTGTTTTTT. It yields the protein CASSRSGTGLNEKLFF.